The clone carrying this T cell receptor beta chain was detected once. This sample is part of a study of blood T cell repertoires in COVID-19. On the study more broadly: Samples came from the United States, Italy and Spain, spanning acute and convalescent COVID-19. T cells, B-cell-depleted T cells, or PBMCs supplied cDNA or gDNA.

Germline CDR1 is SGHTA and CDR2 is FQGNSA. The CDR3 consists of 14 residues. Between the trimmed V and J ends, which lost 1 base and 0 bases, there was a span of 5 bases. In the original workflow: Reference gene primer amplification in the assay estimated nucleated cell counts. Data came from immunoSEQ multiplex PCR; TCRdb stores just in-frame clones and leaves some out. V and J calls and clone size are as listed in that table; D and trimming were resolved from the DNA. This sample yields roughly 66,000 clones, of which roughly nine tenths are seen a single time; 6% to 8% belongs to the top ten. This TCR was recovered from a human donor in a cohort sampled during active COVID-19. The sequenced material came from peripheral blood. The V call is TRBV7-2, the J call TRBJ2-3; no firm D call. The CDR3 DNA reads as TGTGCCAGCAGCTTAGAAGCGAGCACAGATACGCAGTATTTT. Its protein product is CASSLEASTDTQYF.